Sequencing of this T cell receptor beta chain was carried out in a study of siplizumab effects on memory and regulatory T cells (dated by TCRdb to about 2019). Some background on the complete study: The study looked at the effect of siplizumab, an anti-CD2 antibody, on alloreactive T-cell subsets in allogeneic mixed lymphocyte reactions made from human PBMCs.

General conclusions and limits of the study: No functional confirmation was obtained for the suppressive function of proliferating Tregs from siplizumab cultures. Among mappable alloreactive CD4+ clones, the Treg-derived fraction averaged approximately 72% with siplizumab versus 25% to 30% in control reactions. Because sequences below about 10^-5 frequency were poorly captured, only a minor fraction of alloreactive clones could be mapped to unstimulated subsets. Compared with memory T cells, unstimulated naive T cells appeared more diverse, and naive cells seemed to make a substantial contribution to the alloresponse. Siplizumab significantly reduced the cumulative frequency of alloreactive sequences traceable to unstimulated CD4+ memory T cells. Roughly 80-96% of proliferating CD4+ or CD8+ clones could not be assigned a naive or memory phenotype.

TCRbeta CDR3 sequencing was performed on sorted unstimulated T cells and on proliferating T cells recovered from mixed lymphocyte reactions. Fresh whole blood from ten HLA-typed healthy donors was used as the source from which PBMCs were isolated. Unstimulated CD4+ non-regulatory T cells were FACS-sorted to map the origin of alloreactive clones. Library preparation employed the immunoSEQ multiplex PCR assay. About 10^5 TCR templates per sample were assayed by the deep sequencing platform. Genomic DNA extracted from sorted T cells was used for TCRbeta CDR3 sequencing. Per the source publication's procedure: Clonal analysis of TCRbeta CDR3 data was done in the R programming language. Comparing unstimulated samples against CFSE-low samples taken after the reaction was how alloreactive CD4+ and CD8+ clones were defined. Regulatory or non-regulatory origin was assigned to alloreactive CD4+ clones by matching of sequences to sorted unstimulated Treg and non-Treg repertoires. Entries here come from immuneACCESS through TCRdb and include only in-frame sequences with V and J called. Some clones fail to appear in such tables; in the studies checked, an unresolved V gene covers under half of the shortfall, and the cause of the remainder is unknown. That table furnishes V, J and clone size, whereas the DNA furnished D and trimming. This sample holds fewer than 110,000 clones; roughly 91% were observed only once. The ten largest clones take up 12% of the sample.

As for this clone: No cognate antigen has been identified for it. It has no much larger one-base neighbor in the sample; base qualities were not kept.

From its cysteine to its phenylalanine, the CDR3 spans 13 amino acids. The retained sequence is limited to the CDR3, 39 bases, with the frame set at the first base. CDR1 and CDR2, looked up from the germline V gene, are SGHRS and YFSETQ. V is pared back by 0 bases and J by 5 bases, with 8 bases lying between the germline termini. The TCR originated in a human donor in good health. The sequence joins TRBV5-1 to TRBJ2-5; the D gene remains uncertain. Sequencing used non-Treg CD4+ T cells sorted from blood. What the cell subset or site label conveys for this sample: FACS-sorted unstimulated CD4+ non-regulatory T cells. The DNA sequence follows: TGCGCCAGCAGCTTGGTTCGGTGGGAGACCCAGTACTTC. Translated, it reads CASSLVRWETQYF.